This entry concerns a single TCR beta chain. No antigen is known for it. The data were obtained in a study of identical twins. Study findings and constraints: Cord blood beta clonotypes present at high abundance carried fewer insertions; no such pattern appeared in memory repertoires.

This CDR3 comprises 13 residues. The V gene lost 2 bases and the J gene lost 3 bases, with 7 bases spanning the gap. Germline V lookup: CDR1 DFQATT, CDR2 SNEGSKA (reference sequence). There were only healthy Caucasians among the donors. TCRdb re-derived calls from the 5' RACE reads in MiXCR, one entry per CDR3 protein. The sample lists approximately 1.8 million distinct CDR3 sequences, about 32% seen once, with over 0.25% in the top ten. The chain employs TRBV20-1 and TRBJ2-2; no reliable D call. Sequenced: cord blood. The receptor comes from a newborn girl in good health. The CDR3 spells CSARHTHTGELFF. CDR3 in DNA: TGCAGTGCTAGACATACCCACACCGGGGAGCTGTTTTTT.